Listed here is a single T cell receptor (beta chain). As yet, its antigen is unknown. The method was immunoSEQ multiplex PCR; TCRdb's version includes in-frame clones alone and lacks a portion of them. The sample includes over 95,000 clones, 90% to 95% of them seen just once. Germline V CDR1 and CDR2: SGHRS, YFSETQ. The CDR3 runs 15 residues. Trimming removed 0 bases from V and 2 bases from J, with 11 bases in between. The sample belongs to a study of OX40 agonist ivuxolimab in advanced cancers. General study results and limits: Some nonresponders also had low normalized T-cell clonal expansion. At 0.1 to 3.0 mg/kg and by week 6, CD4+ and CD8+ T cells in the blood had expanded clonally. Compared with CD4+, CD8+ T cells on average had more expanded clones. Not determined was the antigen specificity of the expanded peripheral T cells.

The chain recombines TRBV5-1 with TRBJ2-5; D remains unclear. This sample comprised CD4+ or CD8+ T cells sorted from blood, obtained in a trial of the OX40 agonist ivuxolimab. This receptor was obtained from an adult with an advanced solid tumor such as melanoma, head and neck, liver or kidney cancer. The CDR3 DNA reads as TGCGCCAGCAGCTTGGACAACCTCTCACAAGAGACCCAGTACTTC. Residues: CASSLDNLSQETQYF.